The present T cell receptor (beta chain) was sequenced within a study of T-cell reconstitution after alpha-beta-depleted transplantation in children. Study-level findings and limits: Several hundred expanded graft clones reportedly gave rise to the alpha-beta T cells present about two months after transplant. Surviving recipient T cells and thymic progenitors produced the high day-60 TCRbeta diversity seen in some patients.

Unique molecular identifiers were incorporated when the TCRbeta library was constructed. TCRdb re-called the PCR reads through MiXCR, storing one row per CDR3 protein. Of fewer than 1 million distinct CDR3 sequences in the sample, under 20% are singletons; the top ten hold roughly 5%. Deletions cut 5 bases from V and 10 bases from J, with 15 bases between. CDR1 SGHVS and CDR2 FNYEAQ come from the germline V gene. The length of the CDR3 is 13 residues. There are a few counts of this clonotype. Its antigen is as yet unknown. This TCR derives from a male patient between 5 and 17 years old who had a stem cell transplant for acute lymphoblastic leukemia, so the T cells may come from the graft donor. The sequencing used PBMCs, mostly from graft donor cells, collected 360 days after TCRalphabeta/CD19-depleted stem cell transplant. The chain combines TRBV7-6 with TRBJ2-1; a weak D match, TRBD2 (5 bases). The CDR3 DNA is TGTGCCAGCAGCCCACGAGGGCCCTTGGAGCAGTTCTTC. Translating it yields CASSPRGPLEQFF.